This T cell receptor beta chain was profiled in a study of chemoradiotherapy in HPV16-positive cancers. Study-level findings and limits: During treatment, candidate HPV-specific clones and E7-related motifs expanded in tumor.

Germline V gene lookup returns CDR1 GTSNPN and CDR2 SVGIG (reference sequence). The CDR3 is 10 residues long. The V gene lost 5 bases and the J gene lost 8 bases, with 9 bases spanning the gap. The table came from immunoSEQ multiplex PCR; TCRdb's copy has only in-frame clones and leaves some out. Of 65,000 to 80,000 clones detected, around nine tenths appear once; the ten largest clones hold 4% to 5%. As concerns this clone: Its antigen is unknown.

The sample here was blood, taken from a patient who underwent chemoradiotherapy. The chain combines TRBV30 with TRBJ1-2, with a possible D match to TRBD1 (6 bases). This sequence was found in a human donor with HPV-associated anogenital cancer. CDR3 in amino acids: CAWLQGGYTF. The CDR3 DNA reads TGTGCCTGGTTACAGGGAGGCTACACCTTC.